The entry that follows covers one TCR beta chain sequence. Unique molecular identifiers were incorporated into the prepared TCRbeta library. TCRdb re-called the PCR reads with MiXCR, one entry per CDR3 protein. The sample holds 700,000 to 850,000 distinct CDR3 sequences, approximately 15% seen once. This specimen comes from a study of T-cell reconstitution after alpha-beta-depleted transplantation in children. This sequence was found in a male patient younger than 18 who had a stem cell transplant for acute lymphoblastic leukemia, so the T cells may come from the graft donor. Sample: PBMCs, mostly from graft donor cells, taken 360 days after TCRalphabeta/CD19-depleted stem cell transplant.

The CDR3 reads CASSLGFASYEQYF. As DNA, the CDR3 is TGTGCCAGCAGCTTAGGATTTGCAAGCTACGAGCAGTACTTC. The chain combines TRBV7-6 with TRBJ2-7; D remains unclear. Trimming took 1 base from V and 3 from J, leaving 10 bases between them. The CDR3 covers 14 residues. Germline assignment: CDR1 SGHVS and CDR2 FNYEAQ.